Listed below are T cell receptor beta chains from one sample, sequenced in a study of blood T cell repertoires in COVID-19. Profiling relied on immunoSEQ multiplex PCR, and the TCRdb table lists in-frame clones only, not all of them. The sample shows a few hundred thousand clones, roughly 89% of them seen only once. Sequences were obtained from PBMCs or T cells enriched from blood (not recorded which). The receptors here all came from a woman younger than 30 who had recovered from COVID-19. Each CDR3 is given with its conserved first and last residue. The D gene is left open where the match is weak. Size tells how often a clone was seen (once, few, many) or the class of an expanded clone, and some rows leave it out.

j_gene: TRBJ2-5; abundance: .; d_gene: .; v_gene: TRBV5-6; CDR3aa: CASSNKQKRETQYF; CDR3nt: TGTGCCAGCAGCAATAAACAGAAGCGGGAGACCCAGTACTTC
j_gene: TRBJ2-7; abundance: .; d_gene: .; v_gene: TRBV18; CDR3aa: CASSPSGVSYEQYF; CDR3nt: TGTGCCAGCTCACCTTCCGGGGTCTCCTACGAGCAGTACTTC
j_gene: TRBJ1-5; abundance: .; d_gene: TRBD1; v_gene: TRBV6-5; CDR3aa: CASNGGQFSNQPQHF; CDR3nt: TGTGCCAGCAATGGGGGACAGTTTAGCAATCAGCCCCAGCATTTT
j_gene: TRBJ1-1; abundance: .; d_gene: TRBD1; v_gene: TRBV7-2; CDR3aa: CASSLYRGTLAEAFF; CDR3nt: TGTGCCAGCAGCTTGTACAGGGGGACTTTGGCTGAAGCTTTCTTT
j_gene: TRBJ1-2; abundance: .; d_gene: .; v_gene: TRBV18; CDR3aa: CASSQNDRGGYTF; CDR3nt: TGTGCCAGCTCACAGAACGACCGCGGCGGCTACACCTTC
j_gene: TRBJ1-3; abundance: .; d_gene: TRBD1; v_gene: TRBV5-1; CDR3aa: CASSPGTGDGNTIYF; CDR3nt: TGCGCCAGCAGCCCCGGGACAGGGGATGGAAACACCATATATTTT
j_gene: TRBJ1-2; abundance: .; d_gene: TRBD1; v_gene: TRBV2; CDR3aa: CASSPQGRSYGYTF; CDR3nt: TGTGCCAGCAGCCCACAGGGGAGGAGCTATGGCTACACCTTC
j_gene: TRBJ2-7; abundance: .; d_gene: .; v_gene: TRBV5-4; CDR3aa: CASSLFRWGRVSYEQYF; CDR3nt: TGTGCCAGCAGCTTGTTTCGTTGGGGCAGGGTCTCCTACGAGCAGTACTTC
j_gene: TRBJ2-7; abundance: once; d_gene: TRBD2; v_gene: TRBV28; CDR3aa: CASRGFAGGNFYEQYF; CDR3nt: TGTGCCAGCAGGGGTTTTGCGGGGGGCAACTTCTACGAGCAGTACTTC
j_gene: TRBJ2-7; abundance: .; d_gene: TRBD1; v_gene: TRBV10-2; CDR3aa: CASSEAGTVHEQYF; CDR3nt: TGCGCCAGCAGTGAGGCCGGGACAGTCCACGAGCAGTACTTC
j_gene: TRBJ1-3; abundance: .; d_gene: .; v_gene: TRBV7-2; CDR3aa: CASSLIQGSGNTIYF; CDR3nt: TGTGCCAGCAGCTTAATACAGGGCTCTGGAAACACCATATATTTT
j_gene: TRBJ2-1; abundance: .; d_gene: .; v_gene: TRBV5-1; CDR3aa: CASSRTYNEQFF; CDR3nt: TGCGCCAGCAGCCGGACTTACAATGAGCAGTTCTTC
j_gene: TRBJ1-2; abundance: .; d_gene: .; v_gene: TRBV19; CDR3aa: CASSIVRGSNYGYTF; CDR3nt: TGTGCCAGTAGTATAGTTCGGGGGTCTAACTATGGCTACACCTTC
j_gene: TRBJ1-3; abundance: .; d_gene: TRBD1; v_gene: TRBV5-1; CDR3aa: CASSLRPGQMDSGNTIYF; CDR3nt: TGCGCCAGCAGCTTACGACCGGGACAGATGGACTCTGGAAACACCATATATTTT
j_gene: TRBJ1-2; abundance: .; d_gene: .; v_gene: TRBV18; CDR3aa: CASSPVEEANYGYTF; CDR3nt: TGTGCCAGCTCACCAGTTGAGGAGGCTAACTATGGCTACACCTTC
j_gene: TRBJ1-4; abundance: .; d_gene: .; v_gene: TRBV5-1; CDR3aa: CASSRTVLSLATNEKLFF; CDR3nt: TGCGCCAGCAGTCGGACAGTTTTGTCCCTTGCAACTAATGAAAAACTGTTTTTT
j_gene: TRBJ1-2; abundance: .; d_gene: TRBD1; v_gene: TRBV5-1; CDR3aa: CASSTTGGHYGYTF; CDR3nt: TGCGCCAGCAGCACGACAGGGGGCCACTATGGCTACACCTTC
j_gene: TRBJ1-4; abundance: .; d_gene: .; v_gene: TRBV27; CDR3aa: CASSTGLRGEKLFF; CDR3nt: TGTGCCAGCAGTACAGGGTTACGGGGAGAAAAACTGTTTTTT
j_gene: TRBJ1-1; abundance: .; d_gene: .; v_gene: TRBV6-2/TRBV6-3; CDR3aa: CASSPRPRQKHTEAFF; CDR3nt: TGTGCCAGCAGCCCCAGGCCCCGACAGAAACACACTGAAGCTTTCTTT
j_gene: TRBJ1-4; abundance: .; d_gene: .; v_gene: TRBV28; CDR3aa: CASSHQATNEKLFF; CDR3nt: TGTGCCAGCAGTCACCAGGCAACTAATGAAAAACTGTTTTTT
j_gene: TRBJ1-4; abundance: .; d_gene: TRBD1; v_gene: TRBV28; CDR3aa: CASSWGQGLAKLFF; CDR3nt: TGTGCCAGCAGCTGGGGACAGGGGTTAGCAAAACTGTTTTTT
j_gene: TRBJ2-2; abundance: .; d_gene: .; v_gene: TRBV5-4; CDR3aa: CASSLTPGLALAGELFF; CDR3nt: TGTGCCAGCAGCCTCACTCCCGGGCTAGCTCTGGCCGGGGAGCTGTTTTTT
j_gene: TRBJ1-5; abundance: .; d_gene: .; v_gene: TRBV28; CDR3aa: CASSLPWQAQHF; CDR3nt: TGTGCCAGCAGTTTACCATGGCAGGCCCAGCATTTT
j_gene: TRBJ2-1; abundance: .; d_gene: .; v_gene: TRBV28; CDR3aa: CASYSSSYNEQFF; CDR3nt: TGTGCCAGCTACAGTAGCTCCTACAATGAGCAGTTCTTC
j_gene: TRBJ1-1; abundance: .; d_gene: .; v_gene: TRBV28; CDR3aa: CASLPLYRLNTEAFF; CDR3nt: TGTGCCAGCCTCCCCCTGTACAGGCTGAACACTGAAGCCTTCTTT
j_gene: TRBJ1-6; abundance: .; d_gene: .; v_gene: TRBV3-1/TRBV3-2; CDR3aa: CASSQTMAPNSPLHF; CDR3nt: TGTGCCAGCAGCCAAACAATGGCCCCTAATTCACCCCTCCACTTT
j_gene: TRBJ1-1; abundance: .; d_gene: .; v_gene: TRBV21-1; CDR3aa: CASSKVMRETEAFF; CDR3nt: TGTGCCAGCAGCAAAGTTATGAGGGAGACTGAAGCTTTCTTT